This entry describes one T cell receptor beta chain. Its antigen remains unidentified. The entry originates in a study of shared clonotypes between healthy human individuals. Regarding the study as a whole: Naive subsets generally exceeded memory subsets in estimated richness. Genetic and exposure-history diversity was limited by the few donors.

Deletions cut 2 bases from V and 2 bases from J, with 15 bases between. From germline, CDR1 is ENHRY and CDR2 SYGVKD. This CDR3 has 16 amino acids. Measured with immunoSEQ multiplex PCR; TCRdb has only the in-frame clones, and not every one. Here the sample spans fewer than 850,000 clones, 55% to 75% being singletons. J is TRBJ1-2 and V is TRBV10-3; weak D call: TRBD1 (5 bases). Sequenced input: memory CD4+ T cells sorted from blood. Stated subset: CD45RA-negative fraction. The sequence came from a woman younger than 45 in good health. The CDR3 DNA is TGTGCCATCAGTGAGCCTGGGACGTGGGGGAACTATGGCTACACCTTC. Translating it yields CAISEPGTWGNYGYTF.